This entry is about one T cell receptor (beta chain). Its antigen is currently unknown. Measured with immunoSEQ multiplex PCR; TCRdb has only the in-frame clones, and not every one. The sample comprises approximately 40,000 clones, about two thirds of which are singletons, and roughly 33% rests with the top ten. The V gene lost 3 bases and the J gene lost 4 bases, with 3 bases spanning the gap. The length of the CDR3 is 11 residues. The data were taken from a study of vaccination effects on CD4 cells after COVID-19. Study at large: Sample provision by two convalescent patients occurred 16 days and one week before vaccination. Overall study results and limits: The study, lacking early post-infection timepoints, had few convalescent patients.

ViraFEST used viral peptide pools to expand antigen-specific CD4+ T cells before sequencing. Having been cultured for under twelve days, the cells underwent CD4+ T cell isolation. PCR confirmed that the person was infected with SARS-CoV-2 between March and December 2020. This receptor was identified in a human donor who had a prior SARS-CoV-2 infection. This chain connects TRBV12-3 or TRBV12-4 to TRBJ1-1, with D unclear. Sequencing used CD4+ T cells from PBMCs cultured with a peptide pool, obtained before COVID-19 vaccination. The CDR3 coding sequence is TGTGCCAGCAGTTTTCGCACTGAAGCTTTCTTT. Translating it yields CASSFRTEAFF.